A single sample gave rise to the 2 T cell receptor beta chains below, sequenced in a study of shared clonotypes between healthy human individuals. TCRdb's copy holds only in-frame clones and misses some; the assay was immunoSEQ multiplex PCR. The data contain about 520,000 clones, roughly 80% of them singletons. Sequencing was carried out using PBMCs. These receptors originate from a woman aged 40-49 years in good health. Some clones in this sample may be carry-over from other donors' samples.

The chain is built from TRBV10-3 and TRBJ2-3, with a weak D call TRBD1 (6 bases). CDR1 is ENHRY and CDR2 is SYGVKD in the germline V gene. CDR3 length: 16 amino acids. V shed 0 bases and J shed 4 bases, with 14 bases lying between them. The chain's CDR3 is CAISESARGSSDTQYF. In DNA, the CDR3 is TGTGCCATCAGTGAGTCGGCCAGGGGTAGCTCAGATACGCAGTATTTT.

The genes are TRBV5-5 and TRBJ2-7; 9 positions match TRBD2. Germline loops: CDR1 SGHKS, CDR2 YYEKEE (reference sequence). The CDR3 is 16 amino acids. Trimming took 4 bases from V and 4 from J; bases not matched to a gene: 12. This CDR3 reads CASSPGPSGNGYEQYF. In nucleotides, the CDR3 is TGTGCCAGCAGCCCCGGCCCTAGCGGGAACGGATACGAGCAGTACTTC.